The 17 T cell receptor beta chains below come from one sample, sequenced in a study of cytotoxic CD8 clonotypes in ibrutinib-treated CLL. The repertoire was sequenced with immunoSEQ multiplex PCR; TCRdb's copy has only in-frame clones and lacks some. Of roughly 200,000 clones in the sample, about four fifths were seen once. The sample consisted of PBMCs, taken after 12 months of ibrutinib treatment. The receptors derive from a human donor with chronic lymphocytic leukemia.

This chain connects TRBV6-1 to TRBJ2-1; D remains unclear. The CDR3 covers 15 residues. Germline assignment: CDR1 MNHNS and CDR2 SASEGT. V was trimmed by 3 bases and J by 6 bases, leaving 15 bases between them. CDR3 in DNA: TGTGCCAGCAGTGACAGCTCGGACGGCGGCAATGAGCAGTTCTTC. Protein product: CASSDSSDGGNEQFF.

This rearrangement joins TRBV27 to TRBJ2-5; D uncertain. The CDR3 spans 14 residues. The V and J ends lost 6 bases and 7 bases respectively, with 18 bases between them. The germline V gene has CDR1 MNHEY and CDR2 SMNVEV (reference sequence). CDR3 DNA: TGTGCCAGCAGGCCTACGACTTATTTAGGGACCCAGTACTTC. Amino acid sequence: CASRPTTYLGTQYF.

In this sample, this clone turned up many times. The rearrangement links TRBV28 to TRBJ2-7; no reliable D call. From germline, CDR1 is MDHEN and CDR2 SYDVKM. This CDR3 is built from 11 residues. Trimming removed 5 bases from V and 6 bases from J, with 8 bases in between. The CDR3 region has the DNA TGTGCCAGCAGTATCGGACCCGAGCAGTACTTC. This sequence encodes CASSIGPEQYF.

The rearrangement links TRBV2 to TRBJ2-7; D may correspond to TRBD1 or TRBD2 (5 bases each). This CDR3 is 14 amino acids long. V dropped 6 bases and J dropped 5 bases, with 17 bases sitting between them. CDR1 is SNHLY and CDR2 is FYNNEI in the germline V gene. CDR3 protein: CASREGTPAHEQYF. The CDR3 DNA sequence: TGTGCCAGCAGAGAGGGGACCCCGGCCCACGAGCAGTACTTC. The full variable domain, completed using reference TRBV2 and TRBJ2-7, is EPEVTQTPSHQVTQMGQEVILRCVPISNHLYFYWYRQILGQKVEFLVSFYNNEISEKSEIFDDQFSVERPDGSNFTLKIRSTKLEDSAMYFCASREGTPAHEQYFGPGTRLTVT.

This chain uses TRBV11-1 with TRBJ2-7; 13 bases line up with TRBD2. V shed 3 bases, J shed 0 bases, and the junction held 8 bases outside the gene matches. Germline V gene lookup returns CDR1 SGHAT and CDR2 FQDESV (reference sequence). The CDR3 runs to 18 residues. The DNA of the CDR3 is TGTGCCAGCAGCTTCGGACTAGCGGGGGTGTCCCTCTCCTACGAGCAGTACTTC. This gives the protein CASSFGLAGVSLSYEQYF.

This chain links TRBV5-1 with TRBJ2-7; no reliable D call. Germline CDR1 SGHRS, CDR2 YFSETQ. The CDR3 has 11 amino acids. Trimming left V 6 bases short and J 6 bases short, with 10 bases between. The CDR3 nucleotides read TGCGCCAGCATGGGAACGTCCGAGCAGTACTTC. Translating gives CASMGTSEQYF.

This chain uses TRBV23-1 with TRBJ2-1; 11 positions agree with TRBD1. TRBV23-1 is noted as an ORF with a role that remains uncertain. The CDR3 totals 14 residues. V was pared by 8 bases and J by 7 bases, with 7 bases of the junction left unmatched. The CDR3 nucleotides read TGCGCCAGCCCACGGACAGGGGGCTTAAATGAGCAGTTCTTC. The encoded protein is CASPRTGGLNEQFF.

The CDR3 nucleotides read TGTGCCATCAGTGACCCTGGACGAGAGACCCAGTACTTC. Residues: CAISDPGRETQYF. The rearrangement uses TRBV10-3 and TRBJ2-5, with D unclear. The CDR3 has 13 amino acids. Trimming shortened V by 3 bases and J by 4 bases, and 9 bases separated the two germline ends. Looked up from germline, CDR1 is ENHRY and CDR2 is SYGVKD.

The rearrangement uses TRBV19 and TRBJ2-7; TRBD2 matches 11 bases. Trimming removed 6 bases from V and 0 bases from J; junction bases left unmatched: 7. The CDR3 sequence is 16 residues long. Germline V lookup: CDR1 LNHDA, CDR2 SQIVND (reference sequence). CDR3 protein: CASRSLAGGSSYEQYF. In nucleotides, the CDR3 is TGTGCCAGTAGGAGCCTAGCGGGGGGTTCCTCCTACGAGCAGTACTTC.

The chain has TRBV9 and TRBJ2-1; D gene uncertain. CDR3 length equals 13 residues. V was cut by 0 bases and J by 5 bases, with 6 bases left in between. Germline assignment: CDR1 SGDLS and CDR2 YYNGEE. Written as DNA, the CDR3 is TGTGCCAGCAGCGTAGTACTTCACAATGAGCAGTTCTTC. Its translation: CASSVVLHNEQFF.

V gene TRBV6-5 combines with J gene TRBJ2-5, with 9 nucleotides matching TRBD2. CDR3 length: 16 residues. V lost 2 bases to trimming and J lost 5 bases; unmatched junction nucleotides: 9. Germline CDR1 reads MNHEY; CDR2 reads SVGAGI. The CDR3 sequence: CASSYGASGKSETQYF. In DNA, the CDR3 is TGTGCCAGCAGTTACGGGGCTAGCGGGAAGTCTGAGACCCAGTACTTC.

Ten or more counts support this clone. The rearrangement links TRBV7-8 to TRBJ1-6; the match to TRBD1 covers 7 bases. The junction had 7 bases not matched to a gene; V was cut back by 4 bases and J by 10 bases. The CDR3 sequence is 14 residues long. Germline V gene sequence: CDR1 SGHVS, CDR2 FQNEAQ. Here the CDR3 DNA reads TGTGCCAGCAGCTACCGACAGGGCTCCTCACCCCTCCACTTT. It specifies CASSYRQGSSPLHF.

This chain joins TRBV5-1 and TRBJ2-1; 9 nucleotides line up with TRBD1. Per the germline V gene, CDR1 is SGHRS and CDR2 is YFSETQ. This CDR3 spans 16 amino acids. V dropped 0 bases and J dropped 10; count of bases not matched to a gene: 11. CDR3 bases: TGCGCCAGCAGCTTGGGAGGACAGGGGAATTCGGGAGAGCAGTTCTTC. Translated: CASSLGGQGNSGEQFF.

This clone was seen a handful of times. The chain recombines TRBV18 with TRBJ1-1, with TRBD1 as a possible D gene (6 bases). The CDR3 extends over 14 amino acids. V was trimmed by 2 bases and J by 3 bases, leaving 10 bases between them. CDR1 and CDR2 (germline): KGHSH, LQKENI. In nucleotides, the CDR3 is TGTGCCAGCTCACCAAACAGGGTAGACACTGAAGCTTTCTTT. It codes for CASSPNRVDTEAFF. The entire variable domain, with the rest obtained from reference TRBV18 and TRBJ1-1, is as follows: NAGVMQNPRHLVRRRGQEARLRCSPMKGHSHVYWYRQLPEEGLKFMVYLQKENIIDESGMPKERFSAEFPKEGPSILRIQQVVRGDSAAYFCASSPNRVDTEAFFGQGTRLTVV.

This chain links TRBV9 with TRBJ1-1; D remains ambiguous. This CDR3 has 14 residues. Germline V gives CDR1 SGDLS, CDR2 YYNGEE. Trimming took off 3 bases at V and 3 bases at J, with 12 bases between the two ends. CDR3 loop: CASSGPPGYTEAFF. The CDR3 region has the DNA TGTGCCAGCAGCGGACCCCCGGGGTACACTGAAGCTTTCTTT. The full variable domain, rest sourced from reference TRBV9 and TRBJ1-1, is DSGVTQTPKHLITATGQRVTLRCSPRSGDLSVYWYQQSLDQGLQFLIQYYNGEERAKGNILERFSAQQFPDLHSELNLSSLELGDSALYFCASSGPPGYTEAFFGQGTRLTVV.

This chain uses TRBV14 with TRBJ2-7; the match to TRBD2 covers 7 bases. Trimming removed 5 bases from V and 3 bases from J; junction bases left unmatched: 13. The CDR3 has 16 amino acids. Germline loops: CDR1 SGHDN, CDR2 FVKESK. CDR3 sequence reads: CASSKTQSGELYEQYF. CDR3 DNA: TGTGCCAGCAGCAAAACCCAGAGCGGGGAGCTCTACGAGCAGTACTTC.

Worth noting for this clone: At the DNA level, this CDR3 is encoded by other sequences in the same sample as well. The chain recombines TRBV28 with TRBJ1-3; no firm D call. This CDR3 has 14 amino acids. Germline CDR1 reads MDHEN; CDR2 reads SYDVKM. The V gene lost 3 bases and the J gene lost 1 base, with 7 bases spanning the gap. The CDR3 protein is CASSLGLSGNTIYF. The CDR3 DNA reads TGTGCCAGCAGTTTGGGCCTATCTGGAAACACCATATATTTT.